The 28 T cell receptor delta chains given below trace back to one sample, sequenced in a study of Vδ1+ human thymocytes. General study points: Thymic TRG and TRD repertoires appeared highly polyclonal, with Gaussian CDR3 length distributions.

For these receptors, no antigen is known. RNA was extracted from the cells and then reverse transcribed. Multiplex PCR used pooled V-gene forward primers and a constant-region reverse primer to amplify CDR3s. TCRdb reprocessed the multiplex PCR reads through CATT. The repertoire holds 70,000 to 90,000 delta-chain clones, with around 35% as singletons. Sequenced input: Vdelta1+ gamma-delta thymocytes from the thymus. Subset: FACS-sorted CD3+ TCRalphabeta- TCRVdelta1+ TCRVdelta2- thymocytes. The receptors shown here come from a boy in the first two years of life who had congenital heart surgery.

This clone has just a few counts. The rearrangement joins TRDV1 to TRDJ1; D is possibly TRDD3 (5 bases). The CDR3 has 18 amino acids. Germline lookup yields CDR1 TSWWSYY and CDR2 QGS. V was cut by 2 bases and J by 0 bases, with 19 bases left in between. CDR3 loop: CALGERAGSELNTDKLIF. The CDR3, as DNA: TGTGCTCTTGGGGAAAGGGCTGGGTCCGAACTGAACACCGATAAACTCATCTTT.

A word on this clone: One end of the junction is discordant with germline, which a read error may explain. This sample also contains other DNA sequences that code for the same CDR3. The chain carries TRDV2 and TRDJ1; TRDD3 might be the D (6 bases). The germline V gene encodes CDR1 GEAIGNYY and CDR2 EKD. This CDR3 is built from 16 residues. This CDR3 is CACDTGPHAGMLKLIF. DNA of the CDR3: TGTGCCTGTGACACCGGCCCACACGCGGGGATGCTTAAACTTATCTTT.

This clone has more than one count but fewer than ten. This chain joins TRDV1 and TRDJ1, with unresolved D. Germline V gene lookup returns CDR1 TSWWSYY and CDR2 QGS. The V end lost 0 bases, the J end lost 3 bases, and 8 bases lay between the germline ends. The CDR3 totals 14 residues. The CDR3 loop reads CALGELRGADKLIF. The DNA for the CDR3 is TGTGCTCTTGGGGAACTTCGCGGGGCCGATAAACTCATCTTT.

As concerns this clone: The junction does not match germline at one end; this may be a read error. The chain has TRDV2 and TRDJ1; 10 nucleotides agree with TRDD3. The CDR3 is 21 residues long. Per germline, CDR1 GEAIGNYY and CDR2 EKD. The CDR3 coding sequence is TGTGCCTGGGACACCGAGCGGGAGGGGGATACGCCGGCGGAGGACACCGATAAACTCATCTTT. Translated: CAWDTEREGDTPAEDTDKLIF.

The V and J genes are TRDV1 and TRDJ1; D is unclear. The CDR3 sequence is 15 residues long. Trimming cost V 3 bases and J 1 base, with 12 bases left between them. Germline assignment: CDR1 TSWWSYY and CDR2 QGS. CDR3 region: CALGDWPPFTDKLIF. The CDR3 DNA reads as TGTGCTCTTGGGGACTGGCCTCCATTCACCGATAAACTCATCTTT.

The J gene is TRDJ1, the V gene TRDV1; D is ambiguous. Germline V gives CDR1 TSWWSYY, CDR2 QGS. The V gene lost 1 base and the J gene lost 7 bases, with 22 bases spanning the gap. This CDR3 has 17 residues. CDR3 protein: CALGERSLHLKQSKLIF. CDR3 in DNA: TGTGCTCTTGGGGAACGGAGCCTCCACCTCAAGCAAAGTAAACTCATCTTT.

This clone was seen a single time. J is TRDJ1 and V is TRDV1; D is uncertain. The CDR3 contains 14 residues. Germline V lookup: CDR1 TSWWSYY, CDR2 QGS. V was cut by 0 bases and J by 9 bases, with 14 bases left in between. The CDR3, as DNA: TGTGCTCTTGGGGAACTTCAGGGTTCCCCTCAACTCATCTTT. Protein sequence: CALGELQGSPQLIF.

The rearrangement joins TRDV1 to TRDJ1, with TRDD3 identical over 13 bases. This CDR3 has 23 amino acids. V shed 6 bases, J shed 1 base, and the junction held 26 bases outside the gene matches. Germline assignment: CDR1 TSWWSYY and CDR2 QGS. The CDR3 is CALGLSEVSPGVLGDTCTDKLIF. The CDR3, as DNA: TGTGCTCTTGGATTGTCCGAGGTCTCCCCCGGTGTACTGGGGGATACGTGCACCGATAAACTCATCTTT.

This clone turned up a few times. The V gene is TRDV1, the J gene TRDJ1; 7 bases line up with TRDD3. V was clipped by 1 base and J by 0 bases; unmatched bases: 5. Germline V lookup: CDR1 TSWWSYY, CDR2 QGS. The CDR3 runs to 16 residues. The CDR3 protein is CALGEQRDTYTDKLIF. The DNA for the CDR3 is TGTGCTCTTGGGGAACAGAGGGATACATACACCGATAAACTCATCTTT.

The chain joins TRDV1 to TRDJ1; D gene uncertain. V was trimmed by 1 base and J by 0 bases, leaving 12 bases between them. CDR1 is TSWWSYY, CDR2 QGS, per germline. The CDR3 extends over 16 amino acids. The CDR3 reads CALGEPGVTDTDKLIF. Written as DNA, the CDR3 is TGTGCTCTTGGGGAACCGGGAGTGACGGACACCGATAAACTCATCTTT.

The rearrangement uses TRDV2 and TRDJ1; D gene uncertain. This CDR3 has 14 amino acids. Germline V gene data show CDR1 as GEAIGNYY and CDR2 as EKD. V gave up 0 bases and J gave up 1 base, with 8 bases separating them. In nucleotides, the CDR3 is TGTGCCTGTGACACCGGAGAATCCACCGATAAACTCATCTTT. Encoded protein: CACDTGESTDKLIF.

This clone was found a few times. The chain recombines TRDV1 with TRDJ1; unclear D gene. The V gene lost 4 bases and the J gene lost 0 bases, with 12 bases spanning the gap. This CDR3 has 15 residues. Germline CDR1 and CDR2: TSWWSYY and QGS. The CDR3 DNA follows: TGTGCTCTTGGGGTCCCTGGTCCGTACACCGATAAACTCATCTTT. Amino acid sequence: CALGVPGPYTDKLIF.

This clone came up a few times. The chain recombines TRDV1 with TRDJ1, with TRDD3 identical over 11 bases. In germline, CDR1 is TSWWSYY, CDR2 QGS. CDR3 length: 23 residues. The V gene end was trimmed by 0 bases and the J gene end by 3 bases; junction bases not matched to a gene: 24. As DNA, the CDR3 is TGTGCTCTTGGGGAACTAGACCGTCCCAGTGTACTGGGGGATAAACCCCCGCCCGATAAACTCATCTTT. As protein: CALGELDRPSVLGDKPPPDKLIF.

The chain carries TRDV1 and TRDJ1; 11 bases line up with TRDD3. J lost 2 bases, V lost 6 bases, and 20 bases had no gene match. Germline CDR1 is TSWWSYY and CDR2 is QGS. The CDR3 totals 20 residues. CDR3 in DNA: TGTGCTCTTGGTCCCTTCCCGCCCGTACTGGGGGATATAGGGACCGATAAACTCATCTTT. Amino acids: CALGPFPPVLGDIGTDKLIF.

The chain has TRDV1 and TRDJ1; perhaps TRDD3 as D (8 bases). This CDR3 has 19 residues. CDR1 and CDR2 from the germline V gene are TSWWSYY and QGS. Trimming took 3 bases from V and 5 from J, leaving 28 bases between them. CDR3 nucleotide sequence: TGTGCTCTTGGGGATAGACTTCCTAACTACTGGGGATACAAGGATAAACTCATCTTT. Residues: CALGDRLPNYWGYKDKLIF.

This clone was seen a handful of times. This chain uses TRDV1 with TRDJ1; TRDD3 matches 7 bases. Germline V CDR1 and CDR2: TSWWSYY, QGS. The CDR3 loop spans 18 amino acids. The trim removed 4 bases at V and 0 bases at J, leaving 14 bases unmatched. The CDR3 sequence: CALGGHAPLGEDTDKLIF. The CDR3 DNA reads as TGTGCTCTTGGGGGACATGCCCCATTGGGGGAAGACACCGATAAACTCATCTTT.

This clone has more than one count but fewer than ten. This sequence joins TRDV1 and TRDJ1; D may be TRDD3 (6 bases). Germline V gene lookup returns CDR1 TSWWSYY and CDR2 QGS. V gave up 0 bases and J gave up 0 bases, with 26 bases separating them. The CDR3 is made up of 21 amino acids. In DNA form, the CDR3 reads TGTGCTCTTGGGGAACTAGGAAATGAGCCGTACTGGGTGTTGTACACCGATAAACTCATCTTT. Its translation is CALGELGNEPYWVLYTDKLIF.

J is TRDJ1 and V is TRDV1; 9 bases line up with TRDD3. V dropped 1 base and J dropped 0; count of bases not matched to a gene: 30. The CDR3 sequence is 25 residues long. Germline CDR1 TSWWSYY, CDR2 QGS. The CDR3 DNA reads TGTGCTCTTGGGGAACGAGGACGTCACCCAGTGAAAACCCCCACTGGGGGACAGTACACCGATAAACTCATCTTT. This sequence encodes CALGERGRHPVKTPTGGQYTDKLIF.

Only a few counts were recorded for this clone. The V gene is TRDV1, the J gene TRDJ1; TRDD3 matches at 9 bases. Per the germline V gene, CDR1 is TSWWSYY and CDR2 is QGS. V was clipped by 0 bases and J by 1 base; unmatched bases: 18. CDR3 length: 21 residues. As DNA, the CDR3 is TGTGCTCTTGGGGAACTTTGCAGAGTCGGGACTGGGGGACGGCTCACCGATAAACTCATCTTT. It is translated as CALGELCRVGTGGRLTDKLIF.

The chain is built from TRDV1 and TRDJ1; 12 bases align to TRDD3. V trimming: 1 base; J trimming: 4 bases; junction bases outside the gene matches: 25. The germline V gene encodes CDR1 TSWWSYY and CDR2 QGS. The CDR3 has 23 amino acids. Here the CDR3 reads CALGEQGTYPGGDWGIPYDKLIF. CDR3 sequence (DNA): TGTGCTCTTGGGGAACAAGGTACCTACCCTGGGGGAGACTGGGGGATACCGTACGATAAACTCATCTTT.

V and J are TRDV2 and TRDJ3, with D possibly being TRDD2 (6 bases). This CDR3 comprises 17 residues. Trimming removed 5 bases at V and 3 bases at J, with 16 bases between. In germline, CDR1 is GEAIGNYY, CDR2 EKD. CDR3 amino acids: CACAFPPGDWDTRQMFF. The CDR3 DNA reads as TGTGCCTGTGCCTTCCCTCCCGGGGACTGGGACACCCGACAGATGTTTTTC.

This clone occurred a few times. J is TRDJ1 and V is TRDV1; D remains unclear. With 0 bases removed from V and 3 bases from J, the gap between germline ends came to 14 bases. The germline V gene encodes CDR1 TSWWSYY and CDR2 QGS. The CDR3 is 16 amino acids. This chain's CDR3 is CALGELFSPRADKLIF. Here the CDR3 DNA reads TGTGCTCTTGGGGAACTTTTCTCCCCTCGGGCCGATAAACTCATCTTT.

The genes are TRDV1 and TRDJ1; unclear D gene. The germline CDR1 and CDR2 sequences are TSWWSYY and QGS. The CDR3 is made up of 19 amino acids. V dropped 3 bases and J dropped 0 bases, with 23 bases sitting between them. CDR3 loop: CALGEPPPPTQDYTDKLIF. In DNA form, the CDR3 reads TGTGCTCTTGGGGAGCCTCCCCCGCCAACCCAAGATTACACCGATAAACTCATCTTT.

This clone was seen a handful of times. The chain carries TRDV1 and TRDJ1, with D possibly being TRDD3 (5 bases). Germline CDR1 and CDR2: TSWWSYY and QGS. The CDR3 runs to 15 residues. V was cut by 1 base and J by 10 bases, with 19 bases left in between. DNA of the CDR3: TGTGCTCTTGGGGAACATATTGGGGCGGACGTAGGACTCATCTTT. Its protein product is CALGEHIGADVGLIF.

The chain has TRDV1 and TRDJ1; 7 bases align to TRDD3. V was clipped by 3 bases and J by 3 bases; unmatched bases: 13. This CDR3 region has 17 residues. Germline loops: CDR1 TSWWSYY, CDR2 QGS. For the CDR3, the DNA is TGTGCTCTTGGGGACCTCCGTGCTGGGGGCTACCCCGATAAACTCATCTTT. It codes for CALGDLRAGGYPDKLIF.

This sequence joins TRDV1 and TRDJ1; D not resolved. This CDR3 is 18 amino acids long. Germline CDR1 reads TSWWSYY; CDR2 reads QGS. V lost 0 bases, J lost 0 bases, and 17 bases lay in between. CDR3 nucleotide sequence: TGTGCTCTTGGGGAACTATCTCTGTTACCCCAGTACACCGATAAACTCATCTTT. It encodes CALGELSLLPQYTDKLIF.

Worth noting for this clone: The sample holds other DNA sequences that translate to the same CDR3. V is TRDV1 and J is TRDJ1; the match to TRDD3 covers 10 bases. Losses at the gene ends were 0 bases for V and 6 bases for J; bases not matched to a gene: 16. Germline V CDR1 and CDR2: TSWWSYY, QGS. The CDR3 has 19 amino acids. The CDR3 sequence: CALGELSKTGGSPAHKLIF. The CDR3 nucleotides read TGTGCTCTTGGGGAACTTTCTAAGACTGGGGGATCGCCCGCTCATAAACTCATCTTT.

This clone was counted a few times. The chain has TRDV1 and TRDJ1; 7 nucleotides agree with TRDD3. CDR1 TSWWSYY and CDR2 QGS come from the germline V gene. The CDR3 has 19 residues. With 0 bases clipped from V and 0 bases from J, the junction kept 13 bases outside the gene matches. Written as DNA, the CDR3 is TGTGCTCTTGGGGAACTACCCTACCACTGGGGTGGGTACACCGATAAACTCATCTTT. It specifies CALGELPYHWGGYTDKLIF.